This TCR beta chain originates from a study of blood T cell repertoires in COVID-19. Study-wide context: Spain, Italy and the United States supplied samples that represented acute and convalescent COVID-19. T cells, B-cell-depleted T cells, or PBMCs supplied cDNA or gDNA.

In the authors' methods: Reference gene primer amplification yielded estimated nucleated cell counts. Method: immunoSEQ multiplex PCR; TCRdb's copy keeps in-frame clones and lacks some. That table supplies the V and J calls and clone size; D and trimming were determined from the DNA. The sample consists of about 140,000 clones, around 82% of them appearing once. With V trimmed by 4 bases and J by 0 bases, 16 bases remained unmatched. Germline V CDR1 and CDR2: SEHNR, FQNEAQ (reference sequence). This CDR3 is built from 19 residues. The sequence derives from a woman aged 55-75 years with acute or convalescent COVID-19. The sample consisted of peripheral blood. V gene TRBV7-9 combines with J gene TRBJ1-2, with 8 positions matching TRBD1. CDR3 region: CASSSREWTGSAANYGYTF. The CDR3, as DNA: TGTGCCAGCAGCTCTAGAGAGTGGACAGGGAGCGCGGCTAACTATGGCTACACCTTC. The full variable domain, completed using reference TRBV7-9 and TRBJ1-2, is DTGVSQNPRHKITKRGQNVTFRCDPISEHNRLYWYRQTLGQGPEFLTYFQNEAQLEKSRLLSDRFSAERPKGSFSTLEIQRTEQGDSAMYLCASSSREWTGSAANYGYTFGSGTRLTVV.